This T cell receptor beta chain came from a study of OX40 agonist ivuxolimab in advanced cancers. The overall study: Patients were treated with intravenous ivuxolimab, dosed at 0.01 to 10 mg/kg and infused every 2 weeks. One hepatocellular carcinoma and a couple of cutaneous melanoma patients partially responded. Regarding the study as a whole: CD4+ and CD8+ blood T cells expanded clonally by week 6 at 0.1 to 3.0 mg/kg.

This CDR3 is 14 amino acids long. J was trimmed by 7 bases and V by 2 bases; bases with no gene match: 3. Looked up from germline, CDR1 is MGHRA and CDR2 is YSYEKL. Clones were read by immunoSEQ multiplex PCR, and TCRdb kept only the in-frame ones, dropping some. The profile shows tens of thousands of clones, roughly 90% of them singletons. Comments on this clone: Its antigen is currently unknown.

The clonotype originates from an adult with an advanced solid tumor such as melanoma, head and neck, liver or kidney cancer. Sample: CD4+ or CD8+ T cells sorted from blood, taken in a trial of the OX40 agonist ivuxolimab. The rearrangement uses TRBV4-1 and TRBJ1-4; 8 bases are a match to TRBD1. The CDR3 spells CASSQLGTGEKLFF. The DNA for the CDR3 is TGCGCCAGCAGCCAATTGGGGACAGGTGAAAAACTGTTTTTT.